Here is one T cell receptor (beta chain) with its context. No antigen is known for it. The data originate from a study of T cell repertoires in cytomegalovirus infection. Study-level information: A matching HLA type, together with CMV infection, was signaled by public TCR beta signatures. Overall study results and limits: The response measured ex vivo was dominated by TCR beta clonotypes (HLA-C-restricted and CMV-specific). Cumulated frequencies of public TCR beta families served to identify carriers of CMV plus the relevant HLA.

TCRdb re-called the reads through MiXCR, storing one row per CDR3 protein. In the table there are hundreds of thousands of distinct CDR3 sequences, around 24% of which are singletons. The germline gives CDR1 SGHVS, CDR2 FNYEAQ. The CDR3 extends over 12 amino acids. V lost 5 bases and J lost 5, with 10 bases in between. This chain joins TRBV7-6 and TRBJ2-7; perhaps TRBD1 as D (6 bases). The sequenced material came from CD8+ T cells from PBMCs. This TCR derives from a human donor in good health (CMV status not recorded). Some clones in this sample may be carry-over from other donors' samples. In DNA form, the CDR3 reads TGTGCCAGCAGCCCAGGGGCCCACGAGCAGTACGTC. This codes for CASSPGAHEQYV.